The entry that follows covers one TCR beta chain sequence. This sample is drawn from a study of blood T cell repertoires in COVID-19. Study information: Specimens from acute and convalescent COVID-19 originated in the United States, Italy and Spain. Nucleic acid was either cDNA or gDNA, and it came from T cells, B-cell-depleted T cells, or PBMCs.

Measured with immunoSEQ multiplex PCR; TCRdb has only the in-frame clones, and not every one. The sample holds under 200,000 clones, roughly 77% seen once. V shed 4 bases and J shed 4 bases, with 7 bases lying between them. Per germline, CDR1 MNHEY and CDR2 SVGAGI. This CDR3 is built from 12 residues. The receptor's source is a man aged 65 to 79 with active or convalescent COVID-19. The rearrangement links TRBV6-5 to TRBJ1-1; D unclear. Input material: peripheral blood. For the CDR3, the DNA is TGTGCCAGCAGTTCACCCGGCACTGAAGCTTTCTTT. Protein: CASSSPGTEAFF.